This T cell receptor (beta chain) was identified in a study of blood T cell repertoires in COVID-19. In the study overall: Nucleic acid was either cDNA or gDNA, and it came from T cells, B-cell-depleted T cells, or PBMCs.

Per the original data handling: Estimation of nucleated cell counts was performed using reference gene primer amplification. Sequenced by immunoSEQ multiplex PCR; TCRdb stores in-frame clones only, minus some. The D gene and trimming were derived from the DNA, and the V and J assignments and clone size from that table. The sample contains approximately 220,000 clones, approximately 80% of which appear only once. With 5 bases clipped from V and 9 bases from J, the junction kept 10 bases outside the gene matches. Germline CDR1 and CDR2: MDHEN and SYDVKM. The CDR3 runs 16 residues. Across fewer than 25 US areas, participants ranged in age from about 18 to 90 years.

The rearrangement links TRBV28 to TRBJ1-6; 10 nucleotides match TRBD1. Sequencing was done on a sample of PBMCs or T cells enriched from blood (not recorded which). The TCR comes from a woman between 40 and 50 years old with acute COVID-19. CDR3 coding DNA: TGTGCCAGCAGTGTCCCGGGACAGGGGAGGATTTCACCCCTCCACTTT. Protein sequence: CASSVPGQGRISPLHF. Based on the CDR3 plus reference TRBV28 and TRBJ1-6, the full variable domain is DVKVTQSSRYLVKRTGEKVFLECVQDMDHENMFWYRQDPGLGLRLIYFSYDVKMKEKGDIPEGYSVSREKKERFSLILESASTNQTSMYLCASSVPGQGRISPLHFGNGTRLTVT.